This T cell receptor beta chain was identified during a study of T-cell reconstitution after alpha-beta-depleted transplantation in children. Findings and limits, study-wide: The origin of high day-60 TCRbeta diversity in some patients lay in surviving recipient T cells and thymic progenitors.

Trimming shortened V by 1 base and J by 5 bases, and 8 bases separated the two germline ends. This CDR3 has 13 amino acids. Germline assignment: CDR1 LGHNT and CDR2 FRNRAP. This clonotype showed up many times. As yet, its antigen is unknown. Library preparation (for TCRbeta) was performed with unique molecular identifiers. TCRdb fed the PCR reads into MiXCR, producing one record per CDR3 protein. The data contain 97,000 or so distinct CDR3 sequences, about 6.8% of them singletons. Sample: PBMCs, taken before TCRalphabeta/CD19-depleted stem cell transplant. The clonotype was recovered from a boy between 2 and 10 years old with acute lymphoblastic leukemia, due to receive a stem cell transplant. The chain has TRBV12-5 and TRBJ1-1, with TRBD1 as a possible D gene (5 bases). CDR3 protein: CASGLGEGTEAFF. The CDR3 DNA sequence: TGTGCTAGTGGTTTGGGGGAGGGGACTGAAGCTTTCTTT.